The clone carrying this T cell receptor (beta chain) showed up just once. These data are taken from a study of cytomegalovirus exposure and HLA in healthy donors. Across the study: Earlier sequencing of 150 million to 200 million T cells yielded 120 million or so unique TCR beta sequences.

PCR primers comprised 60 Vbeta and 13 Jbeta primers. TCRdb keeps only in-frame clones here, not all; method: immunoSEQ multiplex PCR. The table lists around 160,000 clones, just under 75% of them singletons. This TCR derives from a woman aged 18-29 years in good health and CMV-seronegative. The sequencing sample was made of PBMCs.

CDR3 DNA sequence: TGTGCCAGCAGTTACTCGGCAGCTCGGGACACTGAAGCTTTCTTT. Translating gives CASSYSAARDTEAFF. This chain joins TRBV6-5 and TRBJ1-1; D remains unclear. Germline V gene lookup returns CDR1 MNHEY and CDR2 SVGAGI. The CDR3 is 15 amino acids. Trimming shortened V by 0 bases and J by 3 bases, and 11 bases separated the two germline ends.